The sequence of this T cell receptor beta chain was determined in a study of identical twins. Study findings and constraints: Researchers reported excess low generation probability among twin-shared out-of-frame alpha sequences.

TCRdb used MiXCR to reprocess the 5' RACE reads, holding one entry per CDR3 protein. The profile shows about 490,000 distinct CDR3 sequences, approximately 14% of them singletons. This clonotype showed up just a few times. The antigen remains undetermined. The CDR3 sequence is 16 residues long. Germline CDR1 SEHNR, CDR2 FQNEAQ (reference sequence). J lost 6 bases, V lost 5 bases, and 5 bases had no gene match. This sample also belongs to another study, concerning yellow fever vaccine responses in identical twins.

The chain has TRBV7-9 and TRBJ2-1; 15 nucleotides line up with TRBD2. This sequence was found in a woman in her late teens or twenties in good health. Input material: CD4+ T cells sorted from blood. CDR3 sequence (DNA): TGTGCCAGCAGCGAACCGGGACTAGCGGGGGGCAATGAGCAGTTCTTC. It encodes CASSEPGLAGGNEQFF.